This paragraph covers one TCR beta chain sequence. The antigen is undetermined. The CDR3 is 13 residues long. Peripheral blood genomic DNA, not sorted cells or RNA, was the template. Rearranged V-D-J TRB sequences were amplified with a mixed TRB-A/B primer pool. In TCRdb, the multiplex PCR reads were re-called with MiXCR into one record per CDR3 protein. The table lists over 8,500 distinct CDR3 sequences, roughly 25% of them singletons. The data derive from a study of T cell repertoires in aging, cancer and after chemotherapy. In the study overall: Donor ages fell into six groups from 30 or younger up to 70 or older. The whole study produced a dataset of roughly 8.6 million TCR reads. Findings and limits, study-wide: No conclusions about immunological memory after chemotherapy can be drawn from the repertoire data. Loss of evenness, beyond lost richness, contributed to age-related TCR diversity decline in cancer patients.

Sequenced sample: blood. This receptor was obtained from a human donor in good health. This chain joins TRBV21-1 and TRBJ1-5. TRBV21-1 counts as a pseudogene. The CDR3 DNA reads as TGTGCCAGCAGCGGACATAGCAATCAGCCCCAGCATTTT. It codes for CASSGHSNQPQHF.